This T cell receptor (beta chain) was retrieved from a study of T cell repertoires in cytomegalovirus infection (dated by TCRdb to about 2019). For the wider study: Donor HLA type was relevant to the analysis, as public TCR beta signatures indicated carriage of CMV infection together with the matching HLA type.

Points the paper makes about the study in general: The ex vivo response was dominated by HLA-C-restricted CMV-specific TCR beta clonotypes, and the single most frequent clonotype in two of eight donors was supplied by these HLA-C-restricted clonotypes. Carriers of CMV infection plus the relevant HLA type were discriminated by the cumulative frequency of public TCR beta family members in the study cohort and in an independent roughly 340-donor cohort.

The listed sequencing device is Illumina HiSeq 1500. Clones were called with MiXCR by TCRdb after fastp trimmed the public reads at Q25, and only in-frame beta chains were retained. Every entry covers one CDR3 protein and lists the most common genes and DNA from its rows. For this sample there are some 300,000 distinct CDR3 sequences; approximately 14% appear just once. The ten largest account for 7.5% to 10% of the sample. Trimming accounts for 3 bases at V and 8 bases at J, while the number of junction bases matched to no gene is 7. CDR1 MGHRA and CDR2 YSYEKL were looked up in the germline V gene. Its CDR3 holds 14 amino acids, cysteine through phenylalanine. The entry retains the CDR3 DNA only, 42 bases that are in frame from base 1. Note on this clonotype: Its antigen specificity is not known. Base qualities are missing; no much larger clone stands one base away.

The TCR comes from a human donor in good health (CMV status not recorded). Some clones in this sample may be carry-over from other donors' samples. Sequenced sample: PBMCs. The chain is encoded by TRBV4-1 joined to TRBJ2-1, with 7 bases in between that match TRBD1. The CDR3 amino acid sequence is: CASSHNRGPYEQFF. The DNA sequence follows: TGCGCCAGCAGCCACAACAGGGGTCCCTATGAGCAGTTCTTC.